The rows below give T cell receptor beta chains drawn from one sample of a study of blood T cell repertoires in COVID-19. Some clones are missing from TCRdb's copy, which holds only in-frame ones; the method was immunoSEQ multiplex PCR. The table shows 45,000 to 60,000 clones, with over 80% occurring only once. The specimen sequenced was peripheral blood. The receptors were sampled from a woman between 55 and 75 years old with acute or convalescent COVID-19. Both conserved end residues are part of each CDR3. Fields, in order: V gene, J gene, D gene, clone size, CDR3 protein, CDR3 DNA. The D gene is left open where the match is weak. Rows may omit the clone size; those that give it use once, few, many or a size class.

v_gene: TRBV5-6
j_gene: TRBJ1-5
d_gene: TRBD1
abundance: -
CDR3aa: CASNETGNQPQHF
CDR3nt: TGTGCCAGCAACGAGACAGGGAATCAGCCCCAGCATTTT

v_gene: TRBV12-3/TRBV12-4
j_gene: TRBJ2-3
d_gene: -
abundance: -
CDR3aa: CASSLAGTDTQYF
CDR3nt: TGTGCCAGCAGCCTGGCGGGCACAGATACGCAGTATTTT

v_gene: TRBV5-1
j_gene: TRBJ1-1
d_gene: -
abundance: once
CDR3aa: CASSLGVNTEAFF
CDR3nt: TGCGCCAGCTCCCTCGGTGTGAACACTGAAGCTTTCTTT

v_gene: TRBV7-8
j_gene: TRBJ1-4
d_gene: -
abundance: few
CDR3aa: CASSLGPSGGGEKLFF
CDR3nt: TGTGCCAGCAGCTTAGGGCCGAGTGGGGGGGGTGAAAAACTGTTTTTT

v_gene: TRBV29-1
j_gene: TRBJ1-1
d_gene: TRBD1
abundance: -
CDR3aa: CSVSTGVDTEAFF
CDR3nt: TGCAGCGTGAGCACAGGGGTGGACACTGAAGCTTTCTTT

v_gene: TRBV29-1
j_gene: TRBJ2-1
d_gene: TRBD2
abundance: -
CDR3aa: CSVGREGNEQFF
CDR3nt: TGCAGCGTTGGTCGGGAGGGGAATGAGCAGTTCTTC

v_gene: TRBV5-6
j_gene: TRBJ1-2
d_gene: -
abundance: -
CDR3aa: CASSSREGFYGYTF
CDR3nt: TGTGCCAGCAGCTCTCGGGAGGGATTCTATGGCTACACCTTC

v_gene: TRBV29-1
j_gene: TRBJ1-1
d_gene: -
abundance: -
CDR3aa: CSARDSEAFF
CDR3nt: TGCAGCGCCAGGGATTCCGAAGCTTTCTTT

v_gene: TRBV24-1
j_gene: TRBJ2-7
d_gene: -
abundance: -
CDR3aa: CATSGAAGEQYF
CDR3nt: TGTGCCACCAGTGGTGCGGCGGGTGAGCAGTACTTC

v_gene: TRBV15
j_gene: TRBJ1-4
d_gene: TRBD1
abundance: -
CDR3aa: CATSRAHRGNEKLFF
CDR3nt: TGTGCCACCAGCAGAGCTCACAGGGGGAATGAAAAACTGTTTTTT

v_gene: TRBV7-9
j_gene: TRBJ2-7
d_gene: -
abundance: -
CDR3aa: CASSLMASGVKNEQYF
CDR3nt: TGTGCCAGCAGCCTTATGGCTTCAGGGGTCAAGAACGAGCAGTACTTC

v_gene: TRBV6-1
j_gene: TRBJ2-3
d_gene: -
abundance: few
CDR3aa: CASSDRYTQYF
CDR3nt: TGTGCCAGCAGTGATCGGTACACGCAGTATTTT

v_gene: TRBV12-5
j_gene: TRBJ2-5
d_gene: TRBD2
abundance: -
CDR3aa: CASGLAGQETQYF
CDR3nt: TGTGCTAGTGGACTAGCGGGGCAAGAGACCCAGTACTTC

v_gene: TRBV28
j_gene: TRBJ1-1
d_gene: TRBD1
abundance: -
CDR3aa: CASSLLQGRFTEAFF
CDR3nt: TGTGCCAGCAGTTTATTACAGGGGAGGTTCACTGAAGCTTTCTTT